These 7 T cell receptor beta chains originate from one sample sequenced in a study of shared clonotypes between healthy human individuals (TCRdb year 2020). Libraries were made using the immunoSEQ multiplex PCR assay. This is the immuneACCESS table as TCRdb keeps it, with only in-frame sequences that have V and J called. A part of the clones is gone; compared with another copy, unresolved V genes explain less than half, and the rest is unexplained. The sample table shows about 1.1 million clones, and about 80% are seen once. Roughly 0.82% of the sample lies in the top ten. Sequences were obtained from memory CD4+ T cells from PBMCs. The sample's cell subset or site, from its label and the paper: CD45RA-negative fraction. Receptors were obtained from a man aged 18 to 30 in good health. Some clones in this sample may be carry-over from other donors' samples.

This clone was observed a handful of times. Other DNA sequences in the sample encode the same CDR3. The rearrangement uses TRBV6-1 and TRBJ2-7; unclear D gene. V was pared by 2 bases and J by 4 bases, with 6 bases between. This CDR3 spans 12 amino acids. Per germline, CDR1 MNHNS and CDR2 SASEGT. The CDR3 here is CASSELGYEQYF. CDR3 DNA: TGTGCCAGCAGTGAATTAGGGTACGAGCAGTACTTC.

About this clone: This CDR3 is also generated by other DNA sequences in the sample. The rearrangement uses TRBV5-1 and TRBJ2-5; no clear D gene. Germline V gene lookup returns CDR1 SGHRS and CDR2 YFSETQ. The CDR3 spans 13 residues. V was pared by 0 bases and J by 5 bases, with 8 bases between. The CDR3 loop reads CASSLGLDETQYF. The CDR3 coding sequence is TGCGCCAGCAGCTTGGGTCTAGACGAGACCCAGTACTTC.

The chain links TRBV28 to TRBJ2-2; 9 nucleotides line up with TRBD1. The J segment lost 5 bases and the V segment lost 6 bases, leaving 13 bases of the junction unmatched. Germline V gene lookup returns CDR1 MDHEN and CDR2 SYDVKM. This CDR3 region has 17 residues. The CDR3 is CASSPNRGPPITGELFF. The CDR3 bases are TGTGCCAGCAGCCCGAACAGGGGGCCCCCAATAACCGGGGAGCTGTTTTTT.

The chain is built from TRBV7-2 and TRBJ2-2; D is ambiguous. The V gene's germline CDR1 is SGHTA and CDR2 FQGNSA. Trimming stripped 4 bases from V and 5 bases from J, with 17 bases between. CDR3 length equals 16 residues. CDR3 DNA sequence: TGTGCCAGCAGCTACCGGAGCCCCACGAGGACCGGGGAGCTGTTTTTT. Translation: CASSYRSPTRTGELFF.

The V and J genes are TRBV5-5 and TRBJ2-7; 11 positions match TRBD2. CDR1 is SGHKS, CDR2 YYEKEE, per germline (reference sequence). The CDR3 extends over 16 amino acids. V dropped 3 bases and J dropped 1; count of bases not matched to a gene: 6. CDR3 nucleotides: TGTGCCAGCAGCTCCGAGGGACTAGCGGATTCCTACGAGCAGTACTTC. Its translation is CASSSEGLADSYEQYF.

V and J are TRBV6-5 and TRBJ1-4; no reliable D call. CDR1 and CDR2 (germline): MNHEY, SVGAGI. V was pared by 6 bases and J by 5 bases, with 4 bases between. This CDR3 comprises 11 residues. In DNA, the CDR3 is TGTGCCAGCAGGCTCAATGAAAAACTGTTTTTT. Amino acid sequence: CASRLNEKLFF.

The chain has TRBV5-1 and TRBJ2-2, with D unclear. V was shortened by 2 bases and J by 5 bases, with 7 bases between the two germline ends. This CDR3 region has 13 residues. The V gene's germline CDR1 is SGHRS and CDR2 YFSETQ. The CDR3 protein is CASSFTITGELFF. The CDR3 bases are TGCGCCAGCAGCTTTACAATTACCGGGGAGCTGTTTTTT.